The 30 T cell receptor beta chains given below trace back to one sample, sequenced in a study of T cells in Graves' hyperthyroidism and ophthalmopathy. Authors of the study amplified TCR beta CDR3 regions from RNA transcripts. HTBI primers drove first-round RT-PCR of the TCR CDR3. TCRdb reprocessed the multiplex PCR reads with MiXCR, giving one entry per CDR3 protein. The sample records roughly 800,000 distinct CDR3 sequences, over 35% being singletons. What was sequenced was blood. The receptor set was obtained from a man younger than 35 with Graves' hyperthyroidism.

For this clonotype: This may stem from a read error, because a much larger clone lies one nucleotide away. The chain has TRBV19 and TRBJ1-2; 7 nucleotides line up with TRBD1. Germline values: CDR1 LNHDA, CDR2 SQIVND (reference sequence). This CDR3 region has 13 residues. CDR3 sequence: CVSSIGQVYGYTF. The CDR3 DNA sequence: TGTGTCAGTAGTATAGGACAGGTCTATGGCTACACCTTC.

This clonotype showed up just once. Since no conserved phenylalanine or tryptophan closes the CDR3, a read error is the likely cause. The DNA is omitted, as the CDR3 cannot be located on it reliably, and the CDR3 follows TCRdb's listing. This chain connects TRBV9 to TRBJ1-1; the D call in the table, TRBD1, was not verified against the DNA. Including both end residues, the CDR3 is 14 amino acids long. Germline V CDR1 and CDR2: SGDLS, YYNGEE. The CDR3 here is CASSVGGGTGHCQS.

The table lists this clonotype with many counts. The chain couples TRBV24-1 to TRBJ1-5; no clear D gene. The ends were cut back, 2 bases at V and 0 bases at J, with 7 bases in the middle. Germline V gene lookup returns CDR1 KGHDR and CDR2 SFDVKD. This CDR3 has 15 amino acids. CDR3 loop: CATSDSRDSNQPQHF. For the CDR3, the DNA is TGTGCCACCAGTGATTCTAGAGATAGCAATCAGCCCCAGCATTTT.

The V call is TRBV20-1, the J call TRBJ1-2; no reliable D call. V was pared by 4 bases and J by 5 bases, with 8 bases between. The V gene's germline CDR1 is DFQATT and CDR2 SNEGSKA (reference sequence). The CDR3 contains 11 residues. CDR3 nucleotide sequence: TGCAGTGCTACACGTATTTATGGCTACACCTTC. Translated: CSATRIYGYTF.

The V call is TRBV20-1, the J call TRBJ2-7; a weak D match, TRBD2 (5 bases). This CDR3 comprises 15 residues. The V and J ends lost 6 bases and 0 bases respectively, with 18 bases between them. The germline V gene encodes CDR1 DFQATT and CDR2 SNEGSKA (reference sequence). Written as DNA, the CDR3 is TGCAGTGCCAGCAGCGACGTAGGGAGCTCCTACGAGCAGTACTTC. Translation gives CSASSDVGSSYEQYF.

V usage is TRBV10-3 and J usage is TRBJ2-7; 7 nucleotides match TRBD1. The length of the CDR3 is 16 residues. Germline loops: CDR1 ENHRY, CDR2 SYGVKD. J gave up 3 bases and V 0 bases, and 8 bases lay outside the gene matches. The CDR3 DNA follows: TGTGCCATCAGTGAGTCGAATTCGGACAGGTTCTACGAGCAGTACTTC. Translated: CAISESNSDRFYEQYF.

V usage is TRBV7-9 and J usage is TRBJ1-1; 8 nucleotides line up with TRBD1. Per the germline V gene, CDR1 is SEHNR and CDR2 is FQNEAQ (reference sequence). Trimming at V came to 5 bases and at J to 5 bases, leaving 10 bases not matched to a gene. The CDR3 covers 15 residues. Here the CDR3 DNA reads TGTGCCAGCAGCACAACAGGGGGAATATGGACTGAAGCTTTCTTT. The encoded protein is CASSTTGGIWTEAFF.

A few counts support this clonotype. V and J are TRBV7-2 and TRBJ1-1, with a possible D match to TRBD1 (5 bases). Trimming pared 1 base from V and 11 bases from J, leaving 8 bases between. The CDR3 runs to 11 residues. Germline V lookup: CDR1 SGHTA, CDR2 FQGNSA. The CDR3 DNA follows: TGTGCCAGCAGCTTAGAGGGGAATGCTTTCTTT. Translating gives CASSLEGNAFF.

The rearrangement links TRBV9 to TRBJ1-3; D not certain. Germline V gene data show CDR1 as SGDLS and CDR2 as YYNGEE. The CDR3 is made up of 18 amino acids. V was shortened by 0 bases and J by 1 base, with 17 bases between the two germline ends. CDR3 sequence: CASSVGIWAQDSGNTIYF. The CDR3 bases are TGTGCCAGCAGCGTAGGAATCTGGGCCCAGGATTCTGGAAACACCATATATTTT.

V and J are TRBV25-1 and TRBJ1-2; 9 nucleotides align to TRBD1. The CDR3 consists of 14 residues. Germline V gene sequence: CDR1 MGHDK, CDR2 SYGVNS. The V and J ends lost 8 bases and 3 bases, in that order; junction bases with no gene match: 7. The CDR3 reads CASLVTGGDYGYTF. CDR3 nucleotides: TGTGCCAGCTTAGTGACAGGGGGGGACTATGGCTACACCTTC.

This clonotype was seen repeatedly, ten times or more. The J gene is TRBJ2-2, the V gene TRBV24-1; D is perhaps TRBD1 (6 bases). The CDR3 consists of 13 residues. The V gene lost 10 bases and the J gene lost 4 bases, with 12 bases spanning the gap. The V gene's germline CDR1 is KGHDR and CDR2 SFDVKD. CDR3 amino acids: CATQTGSTGELFF. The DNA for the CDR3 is TGTGCCACACAGACAGGCTCCACCGGGGAGCTGTTTTTT.

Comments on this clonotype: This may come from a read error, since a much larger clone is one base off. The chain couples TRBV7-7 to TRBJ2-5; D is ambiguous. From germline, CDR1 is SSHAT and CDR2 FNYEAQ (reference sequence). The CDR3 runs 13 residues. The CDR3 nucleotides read TGTGCTAGCAGCCTCGTGGCGGCAGAGACCCAGTACTTC. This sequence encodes CASSLVAAETQYF.

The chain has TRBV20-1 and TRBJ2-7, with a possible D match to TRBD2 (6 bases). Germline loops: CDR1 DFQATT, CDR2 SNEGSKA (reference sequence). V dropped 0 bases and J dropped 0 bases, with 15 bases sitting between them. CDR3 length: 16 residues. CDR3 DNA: TGCAGTGCTAGAGATAACCACGGGGGTCCCTCCTACGAGCAGTACTTC. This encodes CSARDNHGGPSYEQYF.

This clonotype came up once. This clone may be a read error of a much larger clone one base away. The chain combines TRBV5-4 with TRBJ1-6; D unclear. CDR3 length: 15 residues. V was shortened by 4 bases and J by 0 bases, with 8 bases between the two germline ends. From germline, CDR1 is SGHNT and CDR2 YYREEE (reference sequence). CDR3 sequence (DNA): TGTGCCAGCAGCCCCGAGGACTCCTATAATTCACCCCTCCACTTT. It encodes CASSPEDSYNSPLHF.

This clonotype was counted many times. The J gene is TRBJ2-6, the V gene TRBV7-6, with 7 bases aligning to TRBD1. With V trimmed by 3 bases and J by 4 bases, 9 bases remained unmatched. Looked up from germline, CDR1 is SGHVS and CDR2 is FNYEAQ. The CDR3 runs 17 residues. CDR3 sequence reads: CASSLAQQGSGANVLTF. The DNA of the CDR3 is TGTGCCAGCAGCTTGGCTCAACAGGGGTCAGGGGCCAACGTCCTGACTTTC.

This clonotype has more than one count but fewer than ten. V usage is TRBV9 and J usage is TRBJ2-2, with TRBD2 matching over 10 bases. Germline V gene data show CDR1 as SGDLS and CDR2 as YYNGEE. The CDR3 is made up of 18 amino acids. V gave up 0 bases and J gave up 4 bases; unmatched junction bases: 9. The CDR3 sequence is CASSVGPSGGHPTGELFF. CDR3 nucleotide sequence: TGTGCCAGCAGCGTAGGTCCTAGCGGGGGCCATCCCACCGGGGAGCTGTTTTTT. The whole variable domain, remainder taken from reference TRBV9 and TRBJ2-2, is DSGVTQTPKHLITATGQRVTLRCSPRSGDLSVYWYQQSLDQGLQFLIQYYNGEERAKGNILERFSAQQFPDLHSELNLSSLELGDSALYFCASSVGPSGGHPTGELFFGEGSRLTVL.

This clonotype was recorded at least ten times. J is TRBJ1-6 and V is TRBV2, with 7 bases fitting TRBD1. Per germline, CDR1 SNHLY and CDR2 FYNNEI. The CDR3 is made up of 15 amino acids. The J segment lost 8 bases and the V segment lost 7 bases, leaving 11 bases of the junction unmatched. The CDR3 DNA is TGTGCCAGCAATCCTGACAGGGTTGAGCATTCACCCCTCCACTTT. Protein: CASNPDRVEHSPLHF.

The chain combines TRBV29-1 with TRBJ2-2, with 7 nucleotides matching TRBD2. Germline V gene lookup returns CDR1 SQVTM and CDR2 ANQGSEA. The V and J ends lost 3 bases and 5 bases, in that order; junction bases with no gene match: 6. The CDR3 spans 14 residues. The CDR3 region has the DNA TGCAGCGTTGACTTGGGGGGGTCAACCGGGGAGCTGTTTTTT. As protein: CSVDLGGSTGELFF.

CDR3 loop: CASTLLERGSEAFF. CDR3 in DNA: TGTGCCAGCACTCTCCTTGAGCGTGGGTCTGAAGCTTTCTTT. The chain uses TRBV10-3 and TRBJ1-1; D uncertain. The CDR3 has 14 residues. V was trimmed by 10 bases and J by 6 bases, leaving 21 bases between them. Germline-derived CDR1 and CDR2 are ENHRY and SYGVKD.

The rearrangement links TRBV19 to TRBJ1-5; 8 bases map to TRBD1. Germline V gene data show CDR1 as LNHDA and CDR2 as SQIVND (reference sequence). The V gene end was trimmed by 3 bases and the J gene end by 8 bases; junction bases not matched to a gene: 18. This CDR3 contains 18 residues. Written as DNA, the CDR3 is TGTGCCAGTAGTATGGGTCCCACAGGGGGAAAGGGAATCAAGCCCCAGCATTTT. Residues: CASSMGPTGGKGIKPQHF.

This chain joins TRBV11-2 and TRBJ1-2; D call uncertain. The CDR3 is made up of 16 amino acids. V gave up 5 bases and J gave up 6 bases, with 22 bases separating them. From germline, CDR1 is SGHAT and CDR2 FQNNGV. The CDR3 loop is CASSQDMGLGMNGYTF. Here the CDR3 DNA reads TGTGCCAGCAGCCAAGATATGGGTTTAGGGATGAATGGCTACACCTTC.

CDR3 sequence: CASSTWAGTKDSPLHF. The CDR3 DNA sequence: TGTGCCAGCAGCACCTGGGCCGGGACAAAGGATTCACCCCTCCACTTT. The chain employs TRBV5-4 and TRBJ1-6, with D possibly being TRBD1 (6 bases). The CDR3 has 16 amino acids. Germline V gives CDR1 SGHNT, CDR2 YYREEE (reference sequence). Trimming pared 4 bases from V and 8 bases from J, leaving 19 bases between.

The CDR3 here is CASSQDSQDTEAFF. As DNA, the CDR3 is TGTGCCAGCAGCCAAGATAGCCAGGACACTGAAGCTTTCTTT. This chain links TRBV5-4 with TRBJ1-1; D not certain. CDR1 and CDR2 from the germline V gene are SGHNT and YYREEE (reference sequence). V was clipped by 4 bases and J by 3 bases, with 13 bases between them. The CDR3 covers 14 residues.

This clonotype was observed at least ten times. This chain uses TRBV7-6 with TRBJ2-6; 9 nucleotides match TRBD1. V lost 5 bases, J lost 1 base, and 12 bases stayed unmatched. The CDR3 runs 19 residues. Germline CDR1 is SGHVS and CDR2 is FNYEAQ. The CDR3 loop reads CASSGRQGGAISGANVLTF. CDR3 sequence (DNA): TGTGCCAGCAGCGGGCGACAGGGGGGCGCAATATCTGGGGCCAACGTCCTGACTTTC.

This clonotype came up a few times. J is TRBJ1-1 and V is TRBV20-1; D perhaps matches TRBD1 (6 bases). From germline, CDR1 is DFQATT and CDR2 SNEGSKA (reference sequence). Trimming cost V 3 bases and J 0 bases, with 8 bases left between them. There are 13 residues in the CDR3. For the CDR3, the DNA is TGCAGTGCTAGCAAGGGGGTGAACACTGAAGCTTTCTTT. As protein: CSASKGVNTEAFF.

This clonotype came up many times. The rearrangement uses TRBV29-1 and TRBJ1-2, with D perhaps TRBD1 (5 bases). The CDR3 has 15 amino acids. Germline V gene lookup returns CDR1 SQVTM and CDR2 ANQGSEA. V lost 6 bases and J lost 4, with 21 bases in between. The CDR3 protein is CSVVVSRVGTYGYTF. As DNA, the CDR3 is TGCAGCGTAGTTGTTTCCAGGGTAGGCACCTATGGCTACACCTTC.

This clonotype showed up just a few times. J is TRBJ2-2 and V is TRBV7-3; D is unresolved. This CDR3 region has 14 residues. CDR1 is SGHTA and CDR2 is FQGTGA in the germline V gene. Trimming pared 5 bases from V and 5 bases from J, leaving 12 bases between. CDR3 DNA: TGTGCCAGCAGCCTACTTCAGGCAACCGGGGAGCTGTTTTTT. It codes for CASSLLQATGELFF.

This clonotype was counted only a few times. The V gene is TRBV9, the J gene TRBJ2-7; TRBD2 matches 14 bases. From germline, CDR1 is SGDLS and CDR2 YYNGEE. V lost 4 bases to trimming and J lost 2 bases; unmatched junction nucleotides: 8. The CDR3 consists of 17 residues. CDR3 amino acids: CASSTGLAGGPAYEQYF. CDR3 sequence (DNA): TGTGCCAGCAGCACCGGACTAGCGGGAGGACCCGCCTACGAGCAGTACTTC.

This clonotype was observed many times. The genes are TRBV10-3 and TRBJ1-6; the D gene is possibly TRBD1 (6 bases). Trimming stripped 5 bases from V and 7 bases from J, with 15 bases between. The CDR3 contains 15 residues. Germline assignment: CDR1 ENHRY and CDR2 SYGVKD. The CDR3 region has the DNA TGTGCCATCAGTCGACAGAAGGGGGGAAATTCACCCCTCCACTTT. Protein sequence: CAISRQKGGNSPLHF.

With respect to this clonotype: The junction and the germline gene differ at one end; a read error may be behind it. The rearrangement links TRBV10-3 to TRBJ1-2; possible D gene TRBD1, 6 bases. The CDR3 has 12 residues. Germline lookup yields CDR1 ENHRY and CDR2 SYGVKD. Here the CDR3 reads CAISESSGRGYF. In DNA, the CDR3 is TGTGCCATCAGTGAGTCGTCGGGGAGGGGGTACTTC.